One sample yielded the 11 T cell receptor beta chains listed below, sequenced in a study of breast tumors, draining lymph nodes, adjacent tissues. The lymph nodes were axillary draining lymph nodes from breast cancer patients. TCRdb recomputed calls from the multiplex PCR reads with MiXCR, one row per CDR3 protein. Here the sample spans approximately 300,000 distinct CDR3 sequences, about 33% being singletons. The sequencing sample was made of axillary lymph node tissue. The source of these receptors is a female donor with breast cancer. Some clones in this sample may be carry-over from other donors' samples.

Many counts were recorded for this clonotype. The chain carries TRBV12-3 or TRBV12-4 and TRBJ2-7; tentative D call: TRBD1 (5 bases). This CDR3 has 13 residues. V was clipped by 4 bases and J by 3 bases, with 10 bases between them. CDR3 sequence (DNA): TGTGCCAGCAGTTCGGACACCAACTACGAGCAGTACTTC. Translating it yields CASSSDTNYEQYF.

This clonotype was seen ten or more times. The chain carries TRBV20-1 and TRBJ2-7; no definite D call. Germline assignment: CDR1 DFQATT and CDR2 SNEGSKA (reference sequence). Trimming left V 7 bases short and J 5 bases short, with 6 bases between. This CDR3 is 9 amino acids long. CDR3 residues: CSVGDEQYF. The CDR3 region has the DNA TGCAGTGTTGGTGACGAGCAGTACTTC.

Turning to this clonotype: A much larger clone differs by one base, so this may be a read error. This chain uses TRBV20-1 with TRBJ2-5, with 8 nucleotides matching TRBD1. The junction had 10 bases not matched to a gene; V was cut back by 3 bases and J by 7 bases. The CDR3 loop spans 14 amino acids. CDR1 DFQATT and CDR2 SNEGSKA come from the germline V gene (reference sequence). This CDR3 reads CSARGDRTKATQYF. CDR3 nucleotide sequence: TGCAGTGCTAGGGGGGACAGGACTAAAGCGACCCAGTACTTC.

On this clonotype: One base away lies a much larger clone, so this may be a sequencing read error. V and J are TRBV6-5 and TRBJ2-7; D may be TRBD1 or TRBD2 (6 bases each). The CDR3 has 16 residues. Germline CDR1 is MNHEY and CDR2 is SVGAGI. The CDR3 reads CAGSYGGVDSSYEQYF. The CDR3 coding sequence is TGTGCCGGCAGTTACGGGGGCGTAGACAGCTCCTACGAGCAGTACTTC.

J is TRBJ2-3 and V is TRBV30; perhaps TRBD1 as D (5 bases). From germline, CDR1 is GTSNPN and CDR2 SVGIG (reference sequence). Trimming pared 5 bases from V and 7 bases from J, leaving 10 bases between. The length of the CDR3 is 11 residues. The CDR3 DNA sequence: TGTGCCTGGCTAACAGGTTATACGCAGTATTTT. Amino acid sequence: CAWLTGYTQYF.

For this clonotype: A read error may be the cause here, since a much bigger clone is one base away. The chain carries TRBV11-2 and TRBJ2-3, with 8 bases identical to TRBD2. The length of the CDR3 is 15 residues. Unmatched junction bases numbered 7, after V lost 3 bases and J lost 5 bases. The germline V gene encodes CDR1 SGHAT and CDR2 FQNNGV. The CDR3 sequence: CASSFSGSAQDTQYF. In DNA, the CDR3 is TGTGCCAGCAGCTTCAGCGGGAGTGCCCAAGATACGCAGTATTTT.

This clonotype occurred many times. CDR3 nucleotide sequence: TGTGCCACCAGCAGAGATGGAGCGGGAGAGAGCTCCTACAATGAGCAGTTCTTC. It specifies CATSRDGAGESSYNEQFF. This chain joins TRBV15 and TRBJ2-1; 8 nucleotides agree with TRBD2. The CDR3 contains 18 residues. CDR1 and CDR2 (germline): LNHNV, YYDKDF (reference sequence). The V gene end was trimmed by 0 bases and the J gene end by 0 bases; junction bases not matched to a gene: 7.

This clonotype was detected ten times or more. V gene TRBV7-3 combines with J gene TRBJ2-2; weak D call: TRBD1 (6 bases). V lost 5 bases and J 7 bases, leaving 14 bases between the germline ends. The CDR3 has 14 residues. Germline CDR1 and CDR2: SGHTA and FQGTGA. CDR3 residues: CASSATGKVGELFF. The CDR3 coding sequence is TGTGCCAGCAGCGCTACAGGGAAGGTCGGGGAGCTGTTTTTT.

This clonotype was seen many times. The V gene is TRBV11-2, the J gene TRBJ2-5; D possibly corresponds to TRBD2 (6 bases). The CDR3 length is 15 residues. The germline CDR1 and CDR2 sequences are SGHAT and FQNNGV. V was shortened by 5 bases and J by 11 bases, with 24 bases between the two germline ends. The CDR3 here is CASSLKGGSGVRQYF. DNA for the CDR3: TGTGCCAGCAGCCTAAAGGGAGGATCGGGAGTGAGGCAGTACTTC.

This clonotype was observed a handful of times. This chain uses TRBV28 with TRBJ2-7, with D unclear. Germline lookup yields CDR1 MDHEN and CDR2 SYDVKM. The CDR3 is 13 amino acids. With 4 bases removed from V and 5 bases from J, the gap between germline ends came to 12 bases. CDR3 nucleotide sequence: TGTGCCAGCAGTTCCCAGACCCAAGACGAGCAGTACTTC. This encodes CASSSQTQDEQYF.

This chain joins TRBV7-9 and TRBJ2-5; TRBD2 matches at 7 bases. After removal of 7 bases from V and 2 bases from J, the junction contained 7 bases not matched to a gene. The V gene's germline CDR1 is SEHNR and CDR2 FQNEAQ (reference sequence). The CDR3 length is 14 residues. The CDR3 bases are TGTGCCAGCACCACTAGCGCCCGACAAGAGACCCAGTACTTC. Encoded protein: CASTTSARQETQYF.